This paragraph reports one T cell receptor beta chain. The antigen remains undetermined. The sample is drawn from a study of T cells in tumors after PD-1 blockade. Study results and caveats: Some novel exhausted tumor clones appeared in pre-treatment blood, suggesting peripheral recruitment.

V was trimmed by 3 bases and J by 0 bases, leaving 20 bases between them. The germline CDR1 and CDR2 sequences are LNHDA and SQIVND (reference sequence). The CDR3 runs 18 residues. Using immunoSEQ multiplex PCR, the repertoire was profiled, and TCRdb retains in-frame clones only, with some absent. This table has about 1,500 clones, 60% to 75% appearing once. The J gene is TRBJ1-1, the V gene TRBV19; unclear D gene. The sequence derives from a human donor with basal cell carcinoma. Sequences were derived from tumor tissue, sampled before anti-PD-1 treatment. CDR3 loop: CASSMASAKVGMNTEAFF. The CDR3 DNA reads TGTGCCAGTAGTATGGCCTCAGCCAAAGTGGGCATGAACACTGAAGCTTTCTTT.